A few counts support the clone carrying this TCR beta chain. The data are from a study of blood T cell repertoires in COVID-19. Study overall: The samples span acute and convalescent COVID-19 from the United States, Italy and Spain. T cells, B-cell-depleted T cells, or PBMCs supplied cDNA or gDNA.

In the original analysis: How many nucleated cells were present was estimated from reference gene primer amplification. TCRdb's table, derived via immunoSEQ multiplex PCR, lists solely in-frame clones and lacks some. Clone size and V and J calls were adopted from that table, with D and trimming inferred from the DNA. The table includes tens of thousands of clones, around 80% detected once. The ends lost 4 bases at V and 3 bases at J; junction bases unmatched: 5. Per germline, CDR1 SGHVS and CDR2 FQNEAQ. The CDR3 loop spans 15 amino acids. The chain recombines TRBV7-8 with TRBJ2-5, with TRBD2 matching over 10 bases. This receptor was obtained from a woman aged 55-70 years with acute or convalescent COVID-19. The source material was peripheral blood. The CDR3 loop is CASSWLGLAEETQYF. DNA of the CDR3: TGTGCCAGCAGCTGGCTTGGACTAGCGGAAGAGACCCAGTACTTC.